These 16 T cell receptor beta chains came from one sample sequenced in a study of shared T cell receptors in the human thymus. The method was immunoSEQ multiplex PCR; TCRdb's version includes in-frame clones alone and lacks a portion of them. The repertoire consists of hundreds of thousands of clones, with roughly 86% occurring once and the leading ten covering roughly 0.0089%. These sequences were also reported in another study, on human thymus T cells.

The sequenced material came from thymocytes. All receptors derive from a boy under two years old with a congenital heart defect.

The chain employs TRBV11-2 and TRBJ1-3; weak D call: TRBD1 (5 bases). CDR1 is SGHAT, CDR2 FQNNGV, per germline. V was cut by 5 bases and J by 5 bases, with 13 bases left in between. This CDR3 contains 14 residues. This chain's CDR3 is CASSQRGYRNTIYF. The CDR3 nucleotides read TGTGCCAGCAGCCAAAGGGGATATAGAAACACCATATATTTT.

The chain carries TRBV13 and TRBJ2-3; 9 nucleotides agree with TRBD2. This CDR3 is built from 17 residues. CDR1 and CDR2 (germline): PRHDT, FYEKMQ (reference sequence). J lost 4 bases, V lost 6 bases, and 14 bases had no gene match. CDR3 sequence reads: CASRRLGREGRADTQYF. The DNA of the CDR3 is TGTGCCAGCAGGAGACTGGGGCGGGAGGGCCGGGCAGATACGCAGTATTTT. Full variable domain (remainder filled in from reference TRBV13 and TRBJ2-3): AAGVIQSPRHLIKEKRETATLKCYPIPRHDTVYWYQQGPGQDPQFLISFYEKMQSDKGSIPDRFSAQQFSDYHSELNMSSLELGDSALYFCASRRLGREGRADTQYFGPGTRLTVL.

The CDR3 nucleotides read TGCAGCGTTGAAGCGTGGGGGCGGGGGGGCGCAGAGACCCAGTACTTC. Translation: CSVEAWGRGGAETQYF. The chain is built from TRBV29-1 and TRBJ2-5, with 9 bases that match TRBD2. CDR3 length equals 16 residues. Germline loops: CDR1 SQVTM, CDR2 ANQGSEA. Trimming at V came to 1 base and at J to 4 bases, leaving 10 bases not matched to a gene.

The chain couples TRBV5-1 to TRBJ1-6, with 10 bases aligning to TRBD1. The CDR3 runs 17 residues. The trim removed 3 bases at V and 5 bases at J, leaving 8 bases unmatched. Germline V gene lookup returns CDR1 SGHRS and CDR2 YFSETQ. The CDR3 protein is CASSCGPGTGDNSPLHF. In DNA, the CDR3 is TGCGCCAGCAGCTGTGGGCCCGGGACAGGGGATAATTCACCCCTCCACTTT.

The rearrangement links TRBV18 to TRBJ2-1; TRBD2 is a possible D gene (5 bases). Germline loops: CDR1 KGHSH, CDR2 LQKENI. V lost 0 bases, J lost 9 bases, and 12 bases lay in between. The CDR3 is 14 residues long. The CDR3 nucleotides read TGTGCCAGCTCACCACCTCTAGCCCGGACTGAGCAGTTCTTC. Protein sequence: CASSPPLARTEQFF.

The CDR3 region is CASSPGNTGELFF. In DNA form, the CDR3 reads TGTGCCAGCTCACCCGGGAACACCGGGGAGCTGTTTTTT. The rearrangement joins TRBV18 to TRBJ2-2; D not resolved. Germline CDR1 and CDR2: KGHSH and LQKENI. The ends were cut back, 3 bases at V and 1 base at J, with 3 bases in the middle. The CDR3 loop spans 13 amino acids. The whole variable domain, remainder taken from reference TRBV18 and TRBJ2-2, is NAGVMQNPRHLVRRRGQEARLRCSPMKGHSHVYWYRQLPEEGLKFMVYLQKENIIDESGMPKERFSAEFPKEGPSILRIQQVVRGDSAAYFCASSPGNTGELFFGEGSRLTVL.

The J gene is TRBJ2-5, the V gene TRBV5-1, with TRBD2 matching over 11 bases. Germline loops: CDR1 SGHRS, CDR2 YFSETQ. Unmatched junction bases numbered 5, after V lost 4 bases and J lost 3 bases. The CDR3 contains 15 residues. The CDR3 region is CASSKRLAGKETQYF. As DNA, the CDR3 is TGCGCCAGCAGCAAGAGACTAGCGGGAAAAGAGACCCAGTACTTC.

The rearrangement uses TRBV5-4 and TRBJ1-2; TRBD1 is a possible D gene (6 bases). The CDR3 sequence is 16 residues long. Germline V gene sequence: CDR1 SGHNT, CDR2 YYREEE (reference sequence). With 0 bases removed from V and 1 base from J, the gap between germline ends came to 13 bases. The CDR3 bases are TGTGCCAGCAGCTTGGTAAGGGGGACAAGTAACTATGGCTACACCTTC. Residues: CASSLVRGTSNYGYTF.

The CDR3 nucleotides are TGTGCCAGCAGTTTTAGGATAGCGGGGGGGGTAGATACGCAGTATTTT. Protein sequence: CASSFRIAGGVDTQYF. The chain couples TRBV27 to TRBJ2-3, with 11 bases lining up with TRBD2. With 3 bases clipped from V and 5 bases from J, the junction kept 7 bases outside the gene matches. Per germline, CDR1 MNHEY and CDR2 SMNVEV (reference sequence). This CDR3 comprises 16 residues.

The chain carries TRBV6-5 and TRBJ2-5, with a tentative D call TRBD1 (6 bases). Germline V gives CDR1 MNHEY, CDR2 SVGAGI. Trimming stripped 4 bases from V and 5 bases from J, with 20 bases between. The CDR3 totals 16 residues. The CDR3 is CASSSTPLQGRETQYF. CDR3 bases: TGTGCCAGCAGTTCCACTCCCTTACAGGGTCGGGAGACCCAGTACTTC.

The V gene is TRBV7-2, the J gene TRBJ2-2; TRBD2 matches at 12 bases. The germline V gene encodes CDR1 SGHTA and CDR2 FQGNSA. Germline trimming cut 5 bases from V and 4 bases from J; bases unmatched to any gene: 5. This CDR3 comprises 16 residues. CDR3 sequence: CASSLPGLAGTGELFF. The CDR3 DNA follows: TGTGCCAGCAGCCTACCGGGACTAGCGGGCACCGGGGAGCTGTTTTTT.

Only a few counts were recorded for this clone. The chain uses TRBV28 and TRBJ1-6; tentative D call: TRBD1 (6 bases). Trimming took 6 bases from V and 7 from J, leaving 13 bases between them. The germline CDR1 and CDR2 sequences are MDHEN and SYDVKM. The length of the CDR3 is 14 residues. In DNA form, the CDR3 reads TGTGCCAGCAGCCTAGGACAGCTGAATTCACCCCTCCACTTT. This sequence encodes CASSLGQLNSPLHF. Full variable domain (rest looked up from reference TRBV28 and TRBJ1-6): DVKVTQSSRYLVKRTGEKVFLECVQDMDHENMFWYRQDPGLGLRLIYFSYDVKMKEKGDIPEGYSVSREKKERFSLILESASTNQTSMYLCASSLGQLNSPLHFGNGTRLTVT.

The chain is built from TRBV4-1 and TRBJ2-5; D perhaps matches TRBD2 (6 bases). The ends were cut back, 0 bases at V and 1 base at J, with 12 bases in the middle. The CDR3 spans 16 residues. Germline CDR1 is MGHRA and CDR2 is YSYEKL. In DNA, the CDR3 is TGCGCCAGCAGCCAAGAAGTCGCGGGACCCCAAGAGACCCAGTACTTC. It translates to CASSQEVAGPQETQYF.

This clone occurred a few times. The genes are TRBV9 and TRBJ2-5; TRBD1 agrees at 11 bases. Germline V gene sequence: CDR1 SGDLS, CDR2 YYNGEE. J lost 2 bases, V lost 4 bases, and 4 bases had no gene match. CDR3 size: 15 residues. The CDR3 DNA reads TGTGCCAGCAGCTCCCGGGACAGGGGGCAAGAGACCCAGTACTTC. Encoded protein: CASSSRDRGQETQYF.

This chain joins TRBV7-2 and TRBJ2-7, with 11 nucleotides matching TRBD2. The ends lost 4 bases at V and 6 bases at J; junction bases unmatched: 11. CDR1 SGHTA and CDR2 FQGNSA come from the germline V gene. The CDR3 runs 16 residues. For the CDR3, the DNA is TGTGCCAGCAGCTCGCCGACTAGCGGGAAACCGGTCGAGCAGTACTTC. It translates to CASSSPTSGKPVEQYF. The full variable domain, with the rest looked up from reference TRBV7-2 and TRBJ2-7, is GAGVSQSPSNKVTEKGKDVELRCDPISGHTALYWYRQSLGQGLEFLIYFQGNSAPDKSGLPSDRFSAERTGGSVSTLTIQRTQQEDSAVYLCASSSPTSGKPVEQYFGPGTRLTVT.

The chain combines TRBV29-1 with TRBJ2-4; D perhaps matches TRBD2 (6 bases). V gave up 5 bases and J gave up 4 bases, with 18 bases separating them. The V gene's germline CDR1 is SQVTM and CDR2 ANQGSEA. This CDR3 contains 15 residues. The CDR3 region is CSVMGGPTSKNIQYF. The CDR3 DNA reads as TGCAGCGTTATGGGGGGACCCACCTCTAAAAACATTCAGTACTTC.